These 15 T cell receptor beta chains were sequenced from one sample in a study of shared clonotypes between healthy human individuals. Clones were read by immunoSEQ multiplex PCR, and TCRdb kept only the in-frame ones, dropping some. Among under 1,100,000 clones listed, approximately 80% were seen once. Sample: memory CD4+ T cells from PBMCs. Subset defined: CD45RA-negative fraction. The receptors stem from a man aged 18-30 years in good health. Some clones in this sample may be carry-over from other donors' samples.

A note on this clone: Relative to the germline gene, one junction end is altered; a read error may explain this. The CDR3 region is CASSQGLAGGGQFF. CDR3 bases: TGCGCCAGCAGCCAAGGACTAGCGGGAGGGGGACAGTTCTTC. The chain combines TRBV7-2 with TRBJ2-1, with TRBD2 matching over 15 bases. From germline, CDR1 is SGHTA and CDR2 FQGNSA. This CDR3 region has 14 residues.

With respect to this clone: Other nucleotide sequences in the sample specify the same CDR3. The CDR3 bases are TGTGCCAGCTCGCCTACTAGCGGGAGCACAGATACGCAGTATTTT. As protein: CASSPTSGSTDTQYF. The gene calls are TRBV18 and TRBJ2-3; 9 positions match TRBD2. J was trimmed by 0 bases and V by 6 bases; bases with no gene match: 4. CDR1 is KGHSH, CDR2 LQKENI, per germline. The CDR3 covers 15 residues.

The genes are TRBV18 and TRBJ2-2; D not certain. The CDR3 covers 15 residues. V lost 0 bases and J lost 5, with 10 bases in between. Germline CDR1 KGHSH, CDR2 LQKENI. DNA for the CDR3: TGTGCCAGCTCACCACCCGTGGACGGGACCGGGGAGCTGTTTTTT. Translated: CASSPPVDGTGELFF.

The V call is TRBV11-1, the J call TRBJ1-1, with TRBD1 as a possible D gene (6 bases). Germline CDR1 and CDR2: SGHAT and FQDESV (reference sequence). CDR3 length: 12 residues. The ends were cut back, 5 bases at V and 9 bases at J, with 13 bases in the middle. CDR3: CASSRDRYKAFF. The CDR3, as DNA: TGTGCCAGCAGCCGAGACAGGTACAAAGCTTTCTTT.

This chain's CDR3 is CASSPLGRFSNTEAFF. DNA for the CDR3: TGCGCCAGCAGTCCCCTAGGGAGGTTCTCGAACACTGAAGCTTTCTTT. J is TRBJ1-1 and V is TRBV5-1; no definite D call. The ends were cut back, 5 bases at V and 1 base at J, with 18 bases in the middle. The CDR3 loop spans 16 amino acids. The germline gives CDR1 SGHRS, CDR2 YFSETQ.

This chain links TRBV11-2 with TRBJ1-2, with D unclear. The CDR3 runs to 15 residues. CDR1 is SGHAT, CDR2 FQNNGV, per germline. Trimming took 6 bases from V and 5 from J, leaving 19 bases between them. CDR3 amino acids: CASSFDNSRIYGYTF. CDR3 DNA: TGTGCCAGCAGTTTTGACAACTCCCGGATTTATGGCTACACCTTC.

This rearrangement joins TRBV9 to TRBJ1-4, with D unclear. V gave up 0 bases and J gave up 7 bases, with 10 bases separating them. CDR1 is SGDLS, CDR2 YYNGEE, per germline. The CDR3 is 14 residues long. CDR3 protein: CASSVGAHSEKLFF. The CDR3 DNA reads TGTGCCAGCAGCGTAGGGGCCCACAGTGAAAAACTGTTTTTT.

The chain carries TRBV14 and TRBJ2-1; 12 bases line up with TRBD2. Per the germline V gene, CDR1 is SGHDN and CDR2 is FVKESK. The CDR3 is 16 residues long. The V segment lost 1 base and the J segment 11 bases; nucleotides outside the gene matches: 9. Here the CDR3 reads CASSQVITSGRLQQFF. DNA for the CDR3: TGTGCCAGCAGCCAAGTCATAACTAGCGGGAGGCTCCAGCAGTTCTTC.

This chain connects TRBV19 to TRBJ1-2; perhaps TRBD1 as D (5 bases). CDR1 is LNHDA and CDR2 is SQIVND in the germline V gene (reference sequence). This CDR3 contains 14 residues. V lost 3 bases and J lost 8, with 16 bases in between. The CDR3 is CASSIGAGFNGYTF. The CDR3 DNA follows: TGTGCCAGTAGTATTGGGGCTGGGTTCAACGGCTACACCTTC. Drawing the rest from reference TRBV19 and TRBJ1-2, the complete variable domain is DGGITQSPKYLFRKEGQNVTLSCEQNLNHDAMYWYRQDPGQGLRLIYYSQIVNDFQKGDIAEGYSVSREKKESFPLTVTSAQKNPTAFYLCASSIGAGFNGYTFGSGTRLTVV.

The chain carries TRBV9 and TRBJ2-1; 8 nucleotides line up with TRBD2. Germline lookup yields CDR1 SGDLS and CDR2 YYNGEE. The J segment lost 5 bases and the V segment lost 3 bases, leaving 7 bases of the junction unmatched. CDR3 length: 15 amino acids. CDR3 DNA sequence: TGTGCCAGCAGCGGACAGACTAGCGCTAACAATGAGCAGTTCTTC. This sequence encodes CASSGQTSANNEQFF.

The chain has TRBV10-3 and TRBJ1-1; D is uncertain. V gave up 0 bases and J gave up 3 bases, with 11 bases separating them. CDR1 ENHRY and CDR2 SYGVKD come from the germline V gene. This CDR3 comprises 15 residues. Written as DNA, the CDR3 is TGTGCCATCAGTGAGTCGCGTCAGGAGGACACTGAAGCTTTCTTT. Protein sequence: CAISESRQEDTEAFF.

This clone occurred a few times. This sequence joins TRBV9 and TRBJ2-5; 8 nucleotides line up with TRBD1. Germline CDR1 and CDR2: SGDLS and YYNGEE. J was trimmed by 4 bases and V by 1 base; bases with no gene match: 3. The CDR3 runs to 14 residues. CDR3 sequence (DNA): TGTGCCAGCAGCGTACGCGGACAGGGAGAGACCCAGTACTTC. This gives the protein CASSVRGQGETQYF. Full variable domain (rest looked up from reference TRBV9 and TRBJ2-5): DSGVTQTPKHLITATGQRVTLRCSPRSGDLSVYWYQQSLDQGLQFLIQYYNGEERAKGNILERFSAQQFPDLHSELNLSSLELGDSALYFCASSVRGQGETQYFGPGTRLLVL.

The chain couples TRBV10-3 to TRBJ1-3, with a weak D call TRBD1 (5 bases). The germline CDR1 and CDR2 sequences are ENHRY and SYGVKD. The V and J ends lost 4 bases and 0 bases respectively, with 22 bases between them. The CDR3 runs to 19 residues. This CDR3 reads CAISASQHRGVLSGNTIYF. The DNA for the CDR3 is TGTGCCATCAGTGCGTCACAACATAGAGGGGTGCTCTCTGGAAACACCATATATTTT.

This clone was detected many times. The rearrangement joins TRBV9 to TRBJ2-7; D perhaps matches TRBD2 (7 bases). The CDR3 is 16 residues long. Germline CDR1 and CDR2: SGDLS and YYNGEE. V lost 2 bases to trimming and J lost 0 bases, with 15 bases between them. CDR3 coding DNA: TGTGCCAGCAGCGTGCTGGGGGGGCCCTACTCCTACGAGCAGTACTTC. Protein product: CASSVLGGPYSYEQYF.

Many counts were recorded for this clone. The V call is TRBV7-3, the J call TRBJ2-2; maybe TRBD1 (6 bases). V was cut by 5 bases and J by 1 base, with 11 bases left in between. The germline V gene has CDR1 SGHTA and CDR2 FQGTGA. There are 15 residues in the CDR3. CDR3 region: CASSRTGWNTGELFF. CDR3 DNA sequence: TGTGCCAGCAGCCGTACAGGGTGGAACACCGGGGAGCTGTTTTTT.